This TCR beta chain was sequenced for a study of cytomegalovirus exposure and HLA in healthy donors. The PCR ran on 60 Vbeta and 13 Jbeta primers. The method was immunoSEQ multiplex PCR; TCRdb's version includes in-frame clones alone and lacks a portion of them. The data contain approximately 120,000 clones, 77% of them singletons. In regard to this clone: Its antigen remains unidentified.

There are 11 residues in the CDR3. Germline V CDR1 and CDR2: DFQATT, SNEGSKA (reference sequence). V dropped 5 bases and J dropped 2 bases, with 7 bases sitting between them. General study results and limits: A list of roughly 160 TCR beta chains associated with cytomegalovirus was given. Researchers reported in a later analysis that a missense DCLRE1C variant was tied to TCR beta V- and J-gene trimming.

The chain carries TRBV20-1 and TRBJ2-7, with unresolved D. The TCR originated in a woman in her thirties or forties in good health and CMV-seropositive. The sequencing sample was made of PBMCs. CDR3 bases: TGCAGTGCTCCTAATACCTACGAGCAGTACTTC. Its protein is CSAPNTYEQYF.